This entry lists 32 T cell receptor beta chains sequenced from one sample in a study of technical replicates of blood from a few donors. The data were produced by immunoSEQ multiplex PCR, yet TCRdb's version contains in-frame clones alone and is incomplete. The top ten hold 0.31% of the sample, which has about 83,000 clones, about 96% seen once. The sequenced sample consisted of T cells isolated from PBMCs. These receptor sequences come from a human donor in good health.

J is TRBJ2-7 and V is TRBV7-2, with TRBD1 identical over 8 bases. V trimming: 3 bases; J trimming: 3 bases; junction bases outside the gene matches: 13. Per germline, CDR1 SGHTA and CDR2 FQGNSA. The CDR3 runs to 17 residues. The CDR3 loop is CASSFRGRAGRLYEQYF. CDR3 in DNA: TGTGCCAGCAGCTTCAGGGGGCGCGCTGGGAGACTCTACGAGCAGTACTTC.

The chain recombines TRBV4-2 with TRBJ2-3; D not certain. The germline V gene has CDR1 LGHNA and CDR2 YNFKEQ. The V gene lost 1 base and the J gene lost 4 bases, with 6 bases spanning the gap. This CDR3 has 13 amino acids. The CDR3 region has the DNA TGTGCCAGCAGCCAAGTAGTTGCAGATACGCAGTATTTT. Protein: CASSQVVADTQYF.

The V call is TRBV13, the J call TRBJ1-3, with a possible D match to TRBD1 (6 bases). There are 16 residues in the CDR3. CDR1 is PRHDT and CDR2 is FYEKMQ in the germline V gene (reference sequence). V was trimmed by 5 bases and J by 0 bases, leaving 14 bases between them. CDR3 sequence: CASSPWTAGSGNTIYF. CDR3 bases: TGTGCCAGCAGCCCCTGGACAGCCGGCTCTGGAAACACCATATATTTT. The full variable domain, in which reference TRBV13 and TRBJ1-3 provide the parts outside the CDR3, is AAGVIQSPRHLIKEKRETATLKCYPIPRHDTVYWYQQGPGQDPQFLISFYEKMQSDKGSIPDRFSAQQFSDYHSELNMSSLELGDSALYFCASSPWTAGSGNTIYFGEGSWLTVV.

V usage is TRBV1 and J usage is TRBJ1-3. TRBV1 is assigned pseudogene status. This CDR3 has 17 amino acids. CDR3 residues: CTSSQDESGSSGNTIYF. Written as DNA, the CDR3 is TGCACCAGCAGCCAAGACGAAAGCGGGAGCTCTGGAAACACCATATATTTT.

The genes are TRBV11-2 and TRBJ2-5, with no clear D. Trimming took off 5 bases at V and 5 bases at J, with 15 bases between the two ends. CDR1 and CDR2 from the germline V gene are SGHAT and FQNNGV. The CDR3 has 14 amino acids. The chain's CDR3 is CASSPVTSSETQYF. DNA of the CDR3: TGTGCCAGCAGCCCCGTTACTTCCTCCGAGACCCAGTACTTC.

The chain links TRBV28 to TRBJ1-1, with D maybe TRBD1 (6 bases). This CDR3 contains 15 residues. Trimming removed 6 bases from V and 6 bases from J, with 20 bases in between. The germline gives CDR1 MDHEN, CDR2 SYDVKM. CDR3 protein: CASRQSRGGRAEAFF. The CDR3 bases are TGTGCCAGCAGACAAAGTCGGGGGGGCCGGGCTGAAGCTTTCTTT.

The count of this clone is one. V gene TRBV29-1 combines with J gene TRBJ1-2; TRBD1 matches at 7 bases. The CDR3 is 11 residues long. The V and J ends lost 6 bases and 8 bases, in that order; junction bases with no gene match: 6. CDR1 and CDR2 from the germline V gene are SQVTM and ANQGSEA. CDR3 residues: CSVDRVGGYTF. As DNA, the CDR3 is TGCAGCGTAGACAGGGTAGGAGGCTACACCTTC.

This clone has a single count. The rearrangement links TRBV27 to TRBJ1-2, with 12 bases aligning to TRBD1. From germline, CDR1 is MNHEY and CDR2 SMNVEV (reference sequence). This CDR3 is built from 19 residues. V was pared by 2 bases and J by 1 base, with 11 bases of the junction left unmatched. The CDR3 sequence is CASSLVYRGTGGNNYGYTF. The CDR3 DNA is TGTGCCAGCAGTTTAGTTTATCGCGGGACAGGGGGCAATAACTATGGCTACACCTTC.

The chain carries TRBV6-5 and TRBJ2-7, with 9 bases identical to TRBD2. V lost 0 bases to trimming and J lost 4 bases; unmatched junction nucleotides: 7. Germline V gives CDR1 MNHEY, CDR2 SVGAGI. There are 16 residues in the CDR3. As DNA, the CDR3 is TGTGCCAGCAGTTACTCGGCCGGGCGGGAGGGATACGAGCAGTACTTC. It codes for CASSYSAGREGYEQYF.

This clone occurred once. The chain joins TRBV28 to TRBJ2-2, with D possibly TRBD1 on 8 matching bases. The length of the CDR3 is 21 residues. CDR1 and CDR2 from the germline V gene are MDHEN and SYDVKM. V lost 6 bases, J lost 4 bases, and 33 bases lay in between. CDR3 coding DNA: TGTGCCAGCAGGGAACAGGGGGGGTATGGGGGCGGGAGAAGCTTCACCGGGGAGCTGTTTTTT. Residues: CASREQGGYGGGRSFTGELFF.

The rearrangement uses TRBV5-5 and TRBJ1-2, with TRBD1 identical over 10 bases. The V and J ends lost 3 bases and 8 bases, in that order; junction bases with no gene match: 13. This CDR3 comprises 16 residues. CDR1 is SGHKS, CDR2 YYEKEE, per germline (reference sequence). As DNA, the CDR3 is TGTGCCAGCAGCTACCTACCGGGACAGGGGAGGCGAGGCTACACCTTC. Translating gives CASSYLPGQGRRGYTF. The full variable domain, its missing parts supplied by reference TRBV5-5 and TRBJ1-2, is DAGVTQSPTHLIKTRGQQVTLRCSPISGHKSVSWYQQVLGQGPQFIFQYYEKEERGRGNFPDRFSARQFPNYSSELNVNALLLGDSALYLCASSYLPGQGRRGYTFGSGTRLTVV.

This chain links TRBV28 with TRBJ2-7; 8 bases map to TRBD1. CDR3 length: 15 amino acids. Per germline, CDR1 MDHEN and CDR2 SYDVKM. Losses at the gene ends were 2 bases for V and 1 base for J; bases not matched to a gene: 4. CDR3 nucleotides: TGTGCCAGCAGTTTAAGGGACAGGCAGTCCTACGAGCAGTACTTC. It codes for CASSLRDRQSYEQYF.

The chain joins TRBV5-6 to TRBJ2-7; a weak D match, TRBD1 (6 bases). The CDR3 length is 14 residues. Germline CDR1 SGHDT, CDR2 YYEEEE. Trimming took off 0 bases at V and 2 bases at J, with 9 bases between the two ends. The CDR3 protein is CASSLGAGAYEQYF. The CDR3 bases are TGTGCCAGCAGCTTGGGTGCAGGGGCCTACGAGCAGTACTTC.

This sequence joins TRBV6-6 and TRBJ2-1; 8 nucleotides match TRBD1. CDR1 is MNHNY, CDR2 SVGAGI, per germline (reference sequence). The V segment lost 6 bases and the J segment 5 bases; nucleotides outside the gene matches: 6. The CDR3 has 14 residues. Here the CDR3 DNA reads TGTGCCAGCAGCTCTTTGACAGGGGACAATGAGCAGTTCTTC. Translating it yields CASSSLTGDNEQFF.

The chain combines TRBV27 with TRBJ2-7, with 9 bases matching TRBD1. The CDR3 contains 15 residues. Germline V gene sequence: CDR1 MNHEY, CDR2 SMNVEV (reference sequence). The V gene end was trimmed by 8 bases and the J gene end by 4 bases; junction bases not matched to a gene: 12. The CDR3: CASGTSRDRVYEQYF. DNA of the CDR3: TGTGCCAGCGGAACCTCCCGGGACAGGGTGTACGAGCAGTACTTC.

The chain combines TRBV6-5 with TRBJ2-7; weak D call: TRBD2 (5 bases). Germline V CDR1 and CDR2: MNHEY, SVGAGI. V gave up 6 bases and J gave up 0 bases, with 9 bases separating them. This CDR3 spans 13 amino acids. The CDR3 sequence is CASRFGISYEQYF. The CDR3 nucleotides read TGTGCCAGCAGGTTCGGGATCTCCTACGAGCAGTACTTC.

This sequence joins TRBV11-3 and TRBJ2-7, with TRBD1 as a possible D gene (6 bases). Trimming took off 0 bases at V and 9 bases at J, with 12 bases between the two ends. The germline gives CDR1 SGHNT, CDR2 YENEEA. The CDR3 sequence is 13 residues long. The CDR3 is CASSLDRTARQYF. Written as DNA, the CDR3 is TGTGCCAGCAGCTTAGATCGGACAGCCCGGCAGTACTTC.

V and J are TRBV9 and TRBJ2-3, with D possibly being TRBD2 (6 bases). Germline assignment: CDR1 SGDLS and CDR2 YYNGEE. CDR3 length: 18 residues. Trimming removed 0 bases from V and 2 bases from J, with 19 bases in between. CDR3 nucleotides: TGTGCCAGCAGCGTAGAAAAGTTTCGCGGGGCCGACACAGATACGCAGTATTTT. This gives the protein CASSVEKFRGADTDTQYF. Combining the CDR3 with reference TRBV9 and TRBJ2-3 gives the whole variable domain DSGVTQTPKHLITATGQRVTLRCSPRSGDLSVYWYQQSLDQGLQFLIQYYNGEERAKGNILERFSAQQFPDLHSELNLSSLELGDSALYFCASSVEKFRGADTDTQYFGPGTRLTVL.

This clone has just one count. The chain links TRBV6-4 to TRBJ1-5; D is perhaps TRBD1 (5 bases). V was pared by 5 bases and J by 4 bases, with 15 bases between. The CDR3 is 15 residues long. Germline CDR1 MRHNA, CDR2 SNTAGT. CDR3 coding DNA: TGTGCCAGCAGTCTTAATCCCGGGGGGAATCAGCCCCAGCATTTT. It specifies CASSLNPGGNQPQHF.

This chain joins TRBV6-5 and TRBJ2-7; 9 bases map to TRBD2. The V gene's germline CDR1 is MNHEY and CDR2 SVGAGI. The CDR3 sequence is 14 residues long. The trim removed 6 bases at V and 2 bases at J, leaving 5 bases unmatched. The CDR3 here is CASRTGLAAYEQYF. The CDR3 DNA is TGTGCCAGCAGGACGGGACTAGCTGCCTACGAGCAGTACTTC.

This clone was observed once. This rearrangement joins TRBV6-5 to TRBJ1-4; D possibly corresponds to TRBD1 (6 bases). Germline V gives CDR1 MNHEY, CDR2 SVGAGI. The V end lost 5 bases, the J end lost 8 bases, and 15 bases lay between the germline ends. The CDR3 is made up of 14 amino acids. CDR3: CASSGWGLGEKLFF. Written as DNA, the CDR3 is TGTGCCAGCAGTGGTTGGGGGCTGGGAGAAAAACTGTTTTTT.

In this sample, this clone turned up once. The junction does not match germline at one end; this may be a read error. V usage is TRBV7-9 and J usage is TRBJ2-4; D is uncertain. Germline-derived CDR1 and CDR2 are SEHNR and FQNEAQ (reference sequence). There are 12 residues in the CDR3. For the CDR3, the DNA is TGTGCCAGCAGCTTAGGCGGTCAGATGTTGTCCTTC. As protein: CASSLGGQMLSF. Full variable domain (remainder filled in from reference TRBV7-9 and TRBJ2-4): DTGVSQNPRHKITKRGQNVTFRCDPISEHNRLYWYRQTLGQGPEFLTYFQNEAQLEKSRLLSDRFSAERPKGSFSTLEIQRTEQGDSAMYLCASSLGGQMLSFGAGTRLSVL.

The chain is built from TRBV11-1 and TRBJ1-2; possibly TRBD1 for D (5 bases). Trimming shortened V by 4 bases and J by 8 bases, and 11 bases separated the two germline ends. The CDR3 sequence is 12 residues long. Germline V lookup: CDR1 SGHAT, CDR2 FQDESV (reference sequence). CDR3 sequence reads: CASSSGIGGYTF. The CDR3 DNA reads TGTGCCAGCAGCTCAGGGATCGGGGGCTACACCTTC.

This clone was seen just once. The chain employs TRBV7-3 and TRBJ1-1; D possibly corresponds to TRBD1 (5 bases). CDR1 SGHTA and CDR2 FQGTGA come from the germline V gene. The CDR3 has 15 residues. V lost 1 base and J lost 0, with 9 bases in between. The CDR3 sequence is CASSLSAGLNTEAFF. CDR3 sequence (DNA): TGTGCCAGCAGCTTAAGCGCGGGGCTGAACACTGAAGCTTTCTTT.

The gene calls are TRBV7-8 and TRBJ1-1; D ambiguous. Germline-derived CDR1 and CDR2 are SGHVS and FQNEAQ. This CDR3 region has 13 residues. V was pared by 4 bases and J by 0 bases, with 6 bases between. This CDR3 is CASSYNMNTEAFF. The CDR3 DNA reads as TGTGCCAGCAGCTACAATATGAACACTGAAGCTTTCTTT.

A few counts support this clone. The chain has TRBV2 and TRBJ1-1; a possible D gene is TRBD1 (6 bases). Germline values: CDR1 SNHLY, CDR2 FYNNEI. Trimming cost V 7 bases and J 4 bases, with 13 bases left between them. CDR3 size: 13 residues. CDR3 sequence reads: CASTPMGATEAFF. In DNA form, the CDR3 reads TGTGCCAGCACCCCAATGGGGGCCACTGAAGCTTTCTTT.

The gene calls are TRBV30 and TRBJ2-3; tentative D call: TRBD2 (6 bases). Trimming cost V 6 bases and J 0 bases, with 13 bases left between them. This CDR3 has 14 amino acids. Germline CDR1 reads GTSNPN; CDR2 reads SVGIG (reference sequence). CDR3 coding DNA: TGTGCCTGCGGGAGAGGTGGAAGCACAGATACGCAGTATTTT. It is translated as CACGRGGSTDTQYF.

The CDR3 bases are TGTGCCAGCAGCTTAGGACCGACAGGGCAGAACACTGAAGCTTTCTTT. Translation: CASSLGPTGQNTEAFF. This chain joins TRBV7-9 and TRBJ1-1, with 7 bases that match TRBD1. Unmatched junction bases numbered 6, after V lost 1 base and J lost 1 base. This CDR3 comprises 16 residues. Germline lookup yields CDR1 SEHNR and CDR2 FQNEAQ (reference sequence).

The V and J genes are TRBV5-4 and TRBJ2-2; D is perhaps TRBD2 (6 bases). The germline V and J ends were trimmed by 5 bases and 4 bases, with 15 bases remaining between them. CDR1 is SGHNT and CDR2 is YYREEE in the germline V gene (reference sequence). CDR3 length equals 15 residues. The CDR3 sequence is CASSLWGEATGELFF. The CDR3 coding sequence is TGTGCCAGCAGTCTGTGGGGGGAGGCCACCGGGGAGCTGTTTTTT.

J is TRBJ1-5 and V is TRBV9, with no clear D. The CDR3 totals 15 residues. Trimming took 4 bases from V and 7 from J, leaving 18 bases between them. Per germline, CDR1 SGDLS and CDR2 YYNGEE. The CDR3, as DNA: TGTGCCAGCAGCCCTGATGGCGGCGAGGAACAGCCCCAGCATTTT. Translated, it gives CASSPDGGEEQPQHF. Full variable domain (rest looked up from reference TRBV9 and TRBJ1-5): DSGVTQTPKHLITATGQRVTLRCSPRSGDLSVYWYQQSLDQGLQFLIQYYNGEERAKGNILERFSAQQFPDLHSELNLSSLELGDSALYFCASSPDGGEEQPQHFGDGTRLSIL.

This sequence joins TRBV4-3 and TRBJ2-7, with 8 bases lining up with TRBD2. V lost 5 bases to trimming and J lost 5 bases; unmatched junction nucleotides: 2. CDR3 size: 12 residues. CDR1 and CDR2 (germline): LGHNA, YSLEER. CDR3 coding DNA: TGCGCCAGCAGCGCGGGGGGAAACGAGCAGTACTTC. It translates to CASSAGGNEQYF.

This clone was seen only once. The rearrangement uses TRBV10-3 and TRBJ2-7, with 9 nucleotides matching TRBD1. V dropped 8 bases and J dropped 0; count of bases not matched to a gene: 2. The CDR3 runs 13 residues. Germline V gene data show CDR1 as ENHRY and CDR2 as SYGVKD. Written as DNA, the CDR3 is TGTGCCATCCGGGACAGGGACTCCTACGAGCAGTACTTC. It yields the protein CAIRDRDSYEQYF.